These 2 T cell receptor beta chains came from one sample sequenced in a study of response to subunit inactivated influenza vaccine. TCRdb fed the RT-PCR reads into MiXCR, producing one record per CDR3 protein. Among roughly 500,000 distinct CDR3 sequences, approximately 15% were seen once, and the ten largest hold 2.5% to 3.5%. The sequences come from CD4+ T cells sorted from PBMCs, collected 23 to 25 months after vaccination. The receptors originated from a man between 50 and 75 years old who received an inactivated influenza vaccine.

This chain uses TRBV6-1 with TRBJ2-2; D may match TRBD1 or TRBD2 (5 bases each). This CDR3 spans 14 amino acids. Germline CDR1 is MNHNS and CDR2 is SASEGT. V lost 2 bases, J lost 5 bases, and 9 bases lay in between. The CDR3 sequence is CASSELGETGELFF. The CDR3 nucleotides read TGTGCCAGCAGTGAACTGGGGGAGACCGGGGAGCTGTTTTTT.

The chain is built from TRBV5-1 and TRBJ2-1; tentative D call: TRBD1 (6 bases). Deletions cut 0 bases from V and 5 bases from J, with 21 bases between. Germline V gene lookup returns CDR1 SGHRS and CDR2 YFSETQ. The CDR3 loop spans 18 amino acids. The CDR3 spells CASSLVPSRYRDDNEQFF. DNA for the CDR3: TGCGCCAGCAGCTTGGTCCCCTCACGATACAGGGATGACAATGAGCAGTTCTTC.